Detailed here is one T cell receptor beta chain. This entry is derived from a study of neurological immune-mediated disorders. The cDNA was synthesized by means of template-switch 5'RACE, which was carried out with 10-nucleotide random UMIs. TCRdb re-called the 5' RACE reads through MiXCR, storing one row per CDR3 protein. The repertoire holds about 55,000 distinct CDR3 sequences, with around 24% as singletons. This CDR3 has 16 amino acids. Germline-derived CDR1 and CDR2 are LNHNV and YYDKDF (reference sequence). V lost 0 bases, J lost 4 bases, and 4 bases stayed unmatched. Time point specified: technical triplicate 2.

The source is a man in his fifties or sixties with HTLV-1-associated myelopathy (HAM/TSP). The chain recombines TRBV15 with TRBJ2-7, with TRBD2 identical over 12 bases. Sequencing was carried out using PBMCs. The DNA of the CDR3 is TGTGCCACCAGCAGAGATAAGACTAGCGGGAGTTACGAGCAGTACTTC. It is translated as CATSRDKTSGSYEQYF.